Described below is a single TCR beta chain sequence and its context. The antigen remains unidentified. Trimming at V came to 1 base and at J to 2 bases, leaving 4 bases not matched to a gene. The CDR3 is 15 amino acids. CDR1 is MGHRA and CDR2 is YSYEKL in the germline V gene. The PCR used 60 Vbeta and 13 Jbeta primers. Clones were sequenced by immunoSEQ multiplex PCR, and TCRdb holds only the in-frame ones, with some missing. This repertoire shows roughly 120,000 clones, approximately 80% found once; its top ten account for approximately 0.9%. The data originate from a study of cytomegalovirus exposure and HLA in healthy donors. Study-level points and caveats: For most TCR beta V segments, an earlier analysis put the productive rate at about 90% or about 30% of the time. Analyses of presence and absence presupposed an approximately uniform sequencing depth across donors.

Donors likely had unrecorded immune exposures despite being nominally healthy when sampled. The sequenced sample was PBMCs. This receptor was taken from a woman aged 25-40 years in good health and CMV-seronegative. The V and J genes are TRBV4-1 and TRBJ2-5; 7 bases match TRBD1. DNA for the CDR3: TGCGCCAGCAGCCAAGCGGGACAGAGACAAGAGACCCAGTACTTC. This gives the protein CASSQAGQRQETQYF.